This TCR beta chain was sequenced during a study of OX40 agonist ivuxolimab in advanced cancers. With respect to the entire study: Ivuxolimab was a fully human IgG2 agonistic monoclonal antibody targeting the costimulatory receptor OX40 (CD134). Intravenous ivuxolimab was administered to patients every 2 weeks at six dose levels: 0.01, 0.1, 0.3, 1.5, 3 and 10 mg/kg. Of the 50 to 55 dose-escalation patients, hepatocellular carcinoma was present in about 20, melanoma in roughly 15, renal cell carcinoma in 9 and head and neck cancer in 9. A male proportion of around 81% and a mean age of 60 years, ranging from roughly 23 to 85, were recorded for the dose-escalation cohort. Prior anti-PD-1, anti-PD-L1 or anti-CTLA-4 therapy was permitted, and 30% to 45% of dose-escalation patients had received checkpoint inhibitors. Partial responses occurred in three dose-escalation patients, of whom one had hepatocellular carcinoma and two had cutaneous melanoma. The purpose of peripheral TCRbeta sequencing was to test whether ivuxolimab changed TCR sequence diversity and led to clonal T-cell expansion. The paper describes the monotherapy dose-escalation part (N ≈ 50 patients) of the phase I trial of ivuxolimab.

For sequencing of the TCRbeta CDR3 region, genomic DNA was extracted from the sorted cells. TCRbeta CDR3 regions were sequenced using the immunoSEQ Assay. As stored in TCRdb, this immuneACCESS dataset retains in-frame rearrangements with V and J assigned. A fraction of the clones does not appear; measured against another copy, unresolved V genes explain less than half of the discrepancy, and the remainder lacks a known reason. The sample has 60,000 to 80,000 clones on record, around 81% of them singletons. The ten largest clones capture about 4.5% of the sample. Of note for this clone: Its binding antigen is unknown. Within one base of it there is no much larger clone, and no base qualities were kept.

Here is what the overall study found, with its caveats: In the 0.1-3.0 mg/kg groups, partial responders were among the patients with the lowest normalized peripheral clonal expansion, particularly in CD8+ T cells. After ivuxolimab, more expanded clones were found on average in CD8+ T cells than in CD4+ T cells. At doses of 0.1 to 3.0 mg/kg, clonal expansion of both CD4+ and CD8+ blood T cells was observed from baseline to week 6. Low levels of normalized T-cell clonal expansion were also seen in some nonresponding patients. The antigen specificity of the clonally expanded peripheral T cells was not determined.

Patients with autoimmune disease history or receiving systemic immunosuppression were excluded from the trial. In every dose cohort, peripheral blood was drawn for TCR sequencing at baseline, cycle 4 day 1, and cycle 7 day 1. Samples were obtained from an open-label, multicenter, first-in-human phase I dose-escalation trial of ivuxolimab. Adults with locally advanced or metastatic head and neck squamous cell, hepatocellular, melanoma or renal cell carcinoma were enrolled in the trial. Before TCR sequencing, CD4+ T cells and CD8+ T cells were sorted from peripheral blood as separate populations. The CDR3 measures 16 amino acids from cysteine to phenylalanine. CDR3 DNA is the only sequence kept; it has 48 bases, read in frame from the first base. The germline V gene (reference sequence) yields MNHNY for CDR1 and SVGAGI for CDR2. V loses 4 bases at its end and J loses 4 bases; junction bases beyond the gene matches: 7.

The source of this sequence is an adult with an advanced solid tumor such as melanoma, head and neck, liver or kidney cancer. Sequenced material: CD4+ or CD8+ T cells sorted from blood, taken in a trial of the OX40 agonist ivuxolimab. The V gene is TRBV6-6 and the J gene is TRBJ1-3; 10 central nucleotides agree with TRBD1. The nucleotide sequence reads TGTGCCAGCAGTTTAACGGGACAGGGGCAGGGAAACACCATATATTTT. Translated, this is CASSLTGQGQGNTIYF.